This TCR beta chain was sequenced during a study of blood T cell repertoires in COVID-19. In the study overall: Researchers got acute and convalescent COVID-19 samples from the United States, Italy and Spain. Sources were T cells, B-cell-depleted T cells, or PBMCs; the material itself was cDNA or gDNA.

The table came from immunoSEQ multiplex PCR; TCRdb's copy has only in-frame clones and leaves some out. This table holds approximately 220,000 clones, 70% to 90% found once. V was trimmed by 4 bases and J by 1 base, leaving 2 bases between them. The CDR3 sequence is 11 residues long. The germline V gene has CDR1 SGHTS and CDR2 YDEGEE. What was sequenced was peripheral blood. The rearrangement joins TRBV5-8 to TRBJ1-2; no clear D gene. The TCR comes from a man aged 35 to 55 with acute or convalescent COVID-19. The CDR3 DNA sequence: TGTGCCAGCAGCCATAACTATGGCTACACCTTC. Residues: CASSHNYGYTF.